What follows are 20 T cell receptor beta chains derived from one specimen sequenced in a study of identical twins. TCRdb ran MiXCR on the 5' RACE reads and lists one entry per CDR3 protein. This sample has over 500,000 distinct CDR3 sequences, with around 20% found just once. The sample was also linked to a second study, of T cells expressing NK-cell markers.

The sequenced sample was CD4+ T cells sorted from blood. These receptor sequences come from a woman aged 18-29 years in good health.

The gene calls are TRBV29-1 and TRBJ1-2, with D uncertain. The CDR3 length is 11 residues. Trimming removed 4 bases from V and 1 base from J, with 4 bases in between. The germline gives CDR1 SQVTM, CDR2 ANQGSEA. The CDR3 loop reads CSVGDNYGYTF. The CDR3 DNA reads as TGCAGCGTTGGCGATAACTATGGCTACACCTTC.

The genes are TRBV29-1 and TRBJ2-3; the D gene is possibly TRBD2 (6 bases). The CDR3 extends over 15 amino acids. CDR1 and CDR2 from the germline V gene are SQVTM and ANQGSEA. V was pared by 7 bases and J by 4 bases, with 21 bases between. The CDR3 spells CSGKGTAGRPDTQYF. The CDR3 nucleotides read TGCAGCGGGAAAGGGACTGCGGGTCGTCCAGATACGCAGTATTTT.

V is TRBV27 and J is TRBJ2-3; a possible D gene is TRBD1 (6 bases). Germline CDR1 and CDR2: MNHEY and SMNVEV (reference sequence). The CDR3 contains 12 residues. Trimming took 5 bases from V and 15 from J, leaving 18 bases between them. CDR3 nucleotide sequence: TGTGCCAGCAGTGACAGGTCGCAGGGGAGATATTTT. Its protein is CASSDRSQGRYF.

This clonotype was found a few times. The J gene is TRBJ2-2, the V gene TRBV6-1; perhaps D is TRBD1 or TRBD2 (6 bases each). The CDR3 is 15 amino acids. Germline-derived CDR1 and CDR2 are MNHNS and SASEGT. Trimming cost V 8 bases and J 5 bases, with 18 bases left between them. CDR3 residues: CASSYRGLGTGELFF. The DNA for the CDR3 is TGTGCCAGCTCATACCGGGGGCTGGGGACCGGGGAGCTGTTTTTT.

This clonotype was seen only a few times. This sequence joins TRBV5-1 and TRBJ2-7; TRBD1 might be the D (5 bases). CDR1 and CDR2 from the germline V gene are SGHRS and YFSETQ. The V end was cut by 4 bases, the J end by 5 bases, with 13 bases between. CDR3 length equals 13 residues. Here the CDR3 reads CASSPQGTDEQYF. The CDR3 nucleotides read TGCGCCAGCAGCCCGCAGGGTACCGACGAGCAGTACTTC. The variable domain in full, completed from reference TRBV5-1 and TRBJ2-7, reads KAGVTQTPRYLIKTRGQQVTLSCSPISGHRSVSWYQQTPGQGLQFLFEYFSETQRNKGNFPGRFSGRQFSNSRSEMNVSTLELGDSALYLCASSPQGTDEQYFGPGTRLTVT.

In its sample, this clonotype was seen a few times. The chain employs TRBV11-2 and TRBJ2-1; 7 bases are shared with TRBD2. The V and J ends lost 5 bases and 4 bases, in that order; junction bases with no gene match: 17. The CDR3 has 18 residues. Germline V gene lookup returns CDR1 SGHAT and CDR2 FQNNGV. CDR3: CASSPRGGASGDYNEQFF. The CDR3 coding sequence is TGTGCCAGCAGCCCGAGGGGAGGGGCTAGCGGAGATTACAATGAGCAGTTCTTC.

In its sample, this clonotype was seen a few times. The chain carries TRBV20-1 and TRBJ2-5; 11 bases align to TRBD2. The junction had 6 bases not matched to a gene; V was cut back by 4 bases and J by 2 bases. This CDR3 is built from 15 residues. Germline V gives CDR1 DFQATT, CDR2 SNEGSKA (reference sequence). The CDR3 nucleotides are TGCAGTGCTACCGGACTAGCGGGCTCTCAAGAGACCCAGTACTTC. Translated: CSATGLAGSQETQYF.

This clonotype was seen a few times. The V and J genes are TRBV29-1 and TRBJ2-3, with 7 nucleotides matching TRBD2. This CDR3 is 13 amino acids long. The J segment lost 1 base and the V segment lost 6 bases, leaving 4 bases of the junction unmatched. Germline V lookup: CDR1 SQVTM, CDR2 ANQGSEA. The CDR3 DNA is TGCAGCGTCCCCCTAGCGGGCACAGATACGCAGTATTTT. It codes for CSVPLAGTDTQYF.

This clonotype was detected only a few times. The V and J genes are TRBV4-3 and TRBJ2-1; D is undetermined. Trimming cost V 1 base and J 2 bases, with 9 bases left between them. The CDR3 runs to 15 residues. Germline assignment: CDR1 LGHNA and CDR2 YSLEER. The CDR3 here is CASSQGLSPYNEQFF. The CDR3 DNA reads TGCGCCAGCAGCCAAGGGCTCTCGCCCTACAATGAGCAGTTCTTC.

There are many counts of this clonotype. The chain uses TRBV7-9 and TRBJ2-3; TRBD1 is a possible D gene (5 bases). Germline V gene sequence: CDR1 SEHNR, CDR2 FQNEAQ (reference sequence). This CDR3 region has 14 residues. The V and J ends lost 5 bases and 3 bases respectively, with 12 bases between them. CDR3 nucleotide sequence: TGTGCCAGCAGCCCAGGGTTAAGAACAGATACGCAGTATTTT. It is translated as CASSPGLRTDTQYF.

This clonotype was observed a few times. The V gene is TRBV20-1, the J gene TRBJ2-6; 8 bases are a match to TRBD1. Germline-derived CDR1 and CDR2 are DFQATT and SNEGSKA (reference sequence). CDR3 length: 18 residues. V shed 5 bases, J shed 2 bases, and the junction held 14 bases outside the gene matches. This CDR3 reads CSASFDRGPFAGANVLTF. CDR3 coding DNA: TGCAGTGCTTCTTTCGACAGGGGACCCTTCGCTGGGGCCAACGTCCTGACTTTC.

The chain combines TRBV20-1 with TRBJ2-7; 9 bases line up with TRBD2. With 5 bases clipped from V and 3 bases from J, the junction kept 14 bases outside the gene matches. Germline V lookup: CDR1 DFQATT, CDR2 SNEGSKA (reference sequence). This CDR3 has 16 amino acids. CDR3 in amino acids: CSARRLEGTSIYEQYF. The CDR3 DNA sequence: TGCAGTGCTCGACGACTCGAGGGGACTAGCATCTACGAGCAGTACTTC.

The CDR3 is CSALDLAGDADTQYF. In DNA, the CDR3 is TGCAGTGCCCTAGACCTAGCGGGAGATGCAGATACGCAGTATTTT. V is TRBV20-1 and J is TRBJ2-3; TRBD2 aligns across 10 bases. The CDR3 runs to 15 residues. The V gene's germline CDR1 is DFQATT and CDR2 SNEGSKA (reference sequence). The junction had 10 bases not matched to a gene; V was cut back by 6 bases and J by 4 bases.

This clonotype was counted only a few times. This chain connects TRBV5-5 to TRBJ1-1, with a possible D match to TRBD1 (6 bases). The V and J ends lost 5 bases and 4 bases respectively, with 12 bases between them. The germline gives CDR1 SGHKS, CDR2 YYEKEE (reference sequence). CDR3 length equals 13 residues. The chain's CDR3 is CASSIAGATEAFF. The CDR3 nucleotides read TGTGCCAGCAGTATAGCAGGGGCCACTGAAGCTTTCTTT.

This chain links TRBV6-1 with TRBJ1-5, with D possibly matching TRBD1 (6 bases). Per the germline V gene, CDR1 is MNHNS and CDR2 is SASEGT. There are 14 residues in the CDR3. Trimming took 6 bases from V and 0 from J, leaving 9 bases between them. DNA of the CDR3: TGTGCCAGCAGGACAGGTAATAGCAATCAGCCCCAGCATTTT. This encodes CASRTGNSNQPQHF.

The chain employs TRBV10-2 and TRBJ2-1; D might be TRBD1 (6 bases). The CDR3 runs 14 residues. CDR1 and CDR2 from the germline V gene are WSHSY and SAAADI. Trimming cost V 0 bases and J 10 bases, with 13 bases left between them. This CDR3 reads CASSESTAGTEQFF. The CDR3 DNA sequence: TGCGCCAGCAGTGAGTCGACCGCAGGGACAGAGCAGTTCTTC.

The chain has TRBV4-1 and TRBJ2-5; D uncertain. There are 15 residues in the CDR3. In germline, CDR1 is MGHRA, CDR2 YSYEKL. Trimming cost V 0 bases and J 1 base, with 9 bases left between them. CDR3 loop: CASSQEARPQETQYF. In nucleotides, the CDR3 is TGCGCCAGCAGCCAAGAAGCCAGGCCCCAAGAGACCCAGTACTTC.

The V gene is TRBV2, the J gene TRBJ1-2, with 7 nucleotides matching TRBD1. CDR3 length: 15 residues. Germline V lookup: CDR1 SNHLY, CDR2 FYNNEI. Germline trimming cut 6 bases from V and 3 bases from J; bases unmatched to any gene: 10. CDR3: CASRQGQGGYYGYTF. The CDR3 nucleotides read TGTGCCAGCAGGCAGGGTCAGGGGGGATACTATGGCTACACCTTC. Supplemented by reference TRBV2 and TRBJ1-2, the full variable domain reads EPEVTQTPSHQVTQMGQEVILRCVPISNHLYFYWYRQILGQKVEFLVSFYNNEISEKSEIFDDQFSVERPDGSNFTLKIRSTKLEDSAMYFCASRQGQGGYYGYTFGSGTRLTVV.

This clonotype has a handful of counts. This chain joins TRBV6-1 and TRBJ1-1, with D maybe TRBD1 (6 bases). There are 15 residues in the CDR3. V was shortened by 6 bases and J by 0 bases, with 14 bases between the two germline ends. Germline V CDR1 and CDR2: MNHNS, SASEGT. CDR3 in DNA: TGTGCCAGCAGGCACACTCAGGGGATGAACACTGAAGCTTTCTTT. Translation: CASRHTQGMNTEAFF.

The CDR3 loop reads CAWSVIVGLTGELFF. Written as DNA, the CDR3 is TGTGCCTGGAGTGTAATTGTGGGACTAACCGGGGAGCTGTTTTTT. This sequence joins TRBV30 and TRBJ2-2, with 7 bases aligning to TRBD2. Germline V gives CDR1 GTSNPN, CDR2 SVGIG (reference sequence). V trimming: 0 bases; J trimming: 5 bases; junction bases outside the gene matches: 6. CDR3 length: 15 residues.